Below are 19 T cell receptor beta chains sequenced from a single sample in a study of T cells in Graves' hyperthyroidism and ophthalmopathy. TCR beta CDR3 regions were amplified from RNA. The study used the HTBI primer set for a first-round RT-PCR of the TCR CDR3. TCRdb used MiXCR to reprocess the multiplex PCR reads, holding one entry per CDR3 protein. The sample comprises roughly 400,000 distinct CDR3 sequences, roughly 13% of which are singletons, and approximately 29% rests with the top ten. The sample taken for sequencing was blood. These receptors all stem from a man in his fifties with Graves' ophthalmopathy.

The CDR3 DNA reads as TGTGCCAGCAGCTTTGGCTATCCCTACGAGCAGTACTTC. It encodes CASSFGYPYEQYF. This sequence joins TRBV7-3 and TRBJ2-7; D gene uncertain. CDR3 length equals 13 residues. Germline loops: CDR1 SGHTA, CDR2 FQGTGA. Trimming took off 3 bases at V and 2 bases at J, with 8 bases between the two ends.

This chain joins TRBV29-1 and TRBJ2-1, with unresolved D. The V end lost 5 bases, the J end lost 0 bases, and 11 bases lay between the germline ends. The CDR3 spans 14 residues. Germline loops: CDR1 SQVTM, CDR2 ANQGSEA. CDR3 protein: CSVRLSSSYNEQFF. The CDR3 DNA reads as TGCAGCGTTCGACTGAGCAGCTCCTACAATGAGCAGTTCTTC.

The chain recombines TRBV19 with TRBJ1-2, with 10 positions matching TRBD1. The CDR3 has 14 amino acids. Germline-derived CDR1 and CDR2 are LNHDA and SQIVND (reference sequence). V lost 6 bases and J lost 5; bases outside the gene matches: 6. This CDR3 reads CASRWDRGEYGYTF. CDR3 sequence (DNA): TGTGCCAGTAGATGGGACAGGGGCGAGTATGGCTACACCTTC.

At least ten counts were recorded for this clonotype. The chain has TRBV20-1 and TRBJ2-1, with 8 bases identical to TRBD2. Germline CDR1 reads DFQATT; CDR2 reads SNEGSKA (reference sequence). The CDR3 loop spans 14 amino acids. V was pared by 0 bases and J by 7 bases, with 5 bases of the junction left unmatched. Written as DNA, the CDR3 is TGCAGTGCTAGAGATAGGGCGGGAGGAAATGAGCAGTTCTTC. Residues: CSARDRAGGNEQFF.

This clonotype was counted a few times. The chain uses TRBV4-1 and TRBJ1-2; maybe TRBD1 (6 bases). V was cut by 2 bases and J by 1 base, with 8 bases left in between. This CDR3 region has 14 residues. Germline V lookup: CDR1 MGHRA, CDR2 YSYEKL. The CDR3, as DNA: TGCGCCAGCAGCCAAAACAGGGTTAACTATGGCTACACCTTC. This sequence encodes CASSQNRVNYGYTF.

In the case of this clonotype: A much bigger clone sits one base away, suggesting this may be a read error. The chain carries TRBV2 and TRBJ2-1; D is perhaps TRBD2 (5 bases). CDR3 length equals 12 residues. The V gene's germline CDR1 is SNHLY and CDR2 FYNNEI. The V end lost 11 bases, the J end lost 8 bases, and 16 bases lay between the germline ends. The DNA for the CDR3 is TGTGCCGGATCGAGGGAGTCCGATGAGCAGTTCTTC. Protein sequence: CAGSRESDEQFF.

This clonotype has more than one count but fewer than ten. The V and J genes are TRBV6-4 and TRBJ2-1, with 13 bases that match TRBD2. CDR3 size: 16 residues. V gave up 0 bases and J gave up 4 bases; unmatched junction bases: 0. The germline gives CDR1 MRHNA, CDR2 SNTAGT. As DNA, the CDR3 is TGTGCCAGCAGTGACTCGGGACTAGCGGGATACAATGAGCAGTTCTTC. Amino acids: CASSDSGLAGYNEQFF.

This chain joins TRBV28 and TRBJ2-7; TRBD2 aligns across 11 bases. This CDR3 comprises 14 residues. In germline, CDR1 is MDHEN, CDR2 SYDVKM. The CDR3, as DNA: TGTGCGGGAGGGGGTACTAGCGGGAGCAACGAGCAGTACTTC. Amino acid sequence: CAGGGTSGSNEQYF.

This clonotype was observed at least ten times. The chain links TRBV9 to TRBJ2-3, with D possibly TRBD2 on 6 matching bases. Trimming removed 0 bases from V and 2 bases from J, with 16 bases in between. CDR3 length: 17 residues. CDR1 and CDR2 from the germline V gene are SGDLS and YYNGEE. CDR3 nucleotides: TGTGCCAGCAGCGTAGCCGGCGGGATGACACCCACAGATACGCAGTATTTT. It specifies CASSVAGGMTPTDTQYF.

This sequence joins TRBV29-1 and TRBJ1-6; D unresolved. CDR1 and CDR2 from the germline V gene are SQVTM and ANQGSEA. This CDR3 comprises 13 residues. V lost 6 bases to trimming and J lost 6 bases, with 12 bases between them. The CDR3 protein is CSVRQGSNSPLHF. The CDR3, as DNA: TGCAGCGTCAGACAAGGCTCTAATTCACCCCTCCACTTT.

Concerning this clonotype itself: This may be a read error: a much more frequent sequence differs by one nucleotide. The chain uses TRBV20-1 and TRBJ2-7; 9 nucleotides match TRBD1. The end of the DNA is better explained by TRBJ2-1, so the J call may be wrong. The CDR3 totals 14 residues. Germline loops: CDR1 DFQATT, CDR2 SNEGSKA (reference sequence). The CDR3 DNA sequence: TGCAGTGCTAGATCCCGGACAGGGGCCTACGAGCAGTTCTTC. Translating gives CSARSRTGAYEQFF.

This clonotype has just a few counts. The rearrangement links TRBV5-1 to TRBJ2-5; TRBD2 is a possible D gene (6 bases). The germline gives CDR1 SGHRS, CDR2 YFSETQ. V lost 4 bases to trimming and J lost 6 bases, with 16 bases between them. This CDR3 is built from 14 residues. The CDR3 nucleotides read TGCGCCAGCAGCCTGGTCGGAGGGACCCAGACCCAGTACTTC. The encoded protein is CASSLVGGTQTQYF.

This clonotype was seen a handful of times. The rearrangement links TRBV12-3 or TRBV12-4 to TRBJ2-2; 9 bases agree with TRBD2. V lost 2 bases to trimming and J lost 5 bases; unmatched junction nucleotides: 6. This CDR3 is 16 amino acids long. This CDR3 is CASSLRSSGRTGELFF. The DNA of the CDR3 is TGTGCCAGCAGTTTACGGTCCAGCGGGAGGACCGGGGAGCTGTTTTTT.

This clonotype was detected many times. The chain links TRBV12-3 or TRBV12-4 to TRBJ2-7; TRBD1 might be the D (6 bases). The CDR3 spans 16 residues. V was trimmed by 4 bases and J by 5 bases, leaving 21 bases between them. CDR3 in amino acids: CASSYTGLASGDEQYF. CDR3 nucleotides: TGTGCCAGCAGTTATACAGGGTTGGCTAGTGGCGACGAGCAGTACTTC.

This clonotype was detected a few times. This rearrangement joins TRBV7-3 to TRBJ2-1, with 9 nucleotides matching TRBD2. Unmatched junction bases numbered 6, after V lost 5 bases and J lost 4 bases. This CDR3 spans 15 amino acids. Germline-derived CDR1 and CDR2 are SGHTA and FQGTGA. CDR3: CASSPGRGGYNEQFF. The DNA for the CDR3 is TGTGCCAGCAGCCCCGGGCGGGGGGGATACAATGAGCAGTTCTTC.

This clonotype appeared many times. V usage is TRBV20-1 and J usage is TRBJ2-2, with 14 bases that match TRBD2. The V segment lost 5 bases and the J segment 3 bases; nucleotides outside the gene matches: 5. Germline V gene sequence: CDR1 DFQATT, CDR2 SNEGSKA (reference sequence). The CDR3 runs 16 residues. The CDR3 DNA is TGCAGTGCTGCCGGGACTAGCGGGAGTGACACCGGGGAGCTGTTTTTT. It specifies CSAAGTSGSDTGELFF.

This clonotype appeared many times. The chain combines TRBV7-6 with TRBJ1-1; no clear D. Germline-derived CDR1 and CDR2 are SGHVS and FNYEAQ. The CDR3 contains 15 residues. Trimming left V 5 bases short and J 3 bases short, with 16 bases between. The CDR3 region is CASSPLGYEYTEAFF. The CDR3, as DNA: TGTGCCAGCAGCCCCCTTGGGTATGAGTACACTGAAGCTTTCTTT.

This clonotype was found a few times. The chain recombines TRBV5-1 with TRBJ2-3; 10 nucleotides agree with TRBD1. J lost 2 bases, V lost 4 bases, and 13 bases had no gene match. This CDR3 has 18 residues. CDR1 and CDR2 from the germline V gene are SGHRS and YFSETQ. DNA of the CDR3: TGCGCCAGCAGCGTTCCGGGACAGGGGTTACCACACACAGATACGCAGTATTTT. Its translation is CASSVPGQGLPHTDTQYF.

At least ten counts were recorded for this clonotype. The chain is built from TRBV11-3 and TRBJ2-1; D could derive from TRBD1 or TRBD2 (6 bases each). Trimming took 5 bases from V and 5 from J, leaving 13 bases between them. The CDR3 has 14 residues. Germline CDR1 and CDR2: SGHNT and YENEEA. The CDR3 nucleotides read TGTGCCAGCAGCGCGGGACACGGACACAATGAGCAGTTCTTC. Residues: CASSAGHGHNEQFF. Filled out from reference TRBV11-3 and TRBJ2-1, the complete variable domain reads EAGVVQSPRYKIIEKKQPVAFWCNPISGHNTLYWYLQNLGQGPELLIRYENEEAVDDSQLPKDRFSAERLKGVDSTLKIQPAELGDSAVYLCASSAGHGHNEQFFGPGTRLTVL.